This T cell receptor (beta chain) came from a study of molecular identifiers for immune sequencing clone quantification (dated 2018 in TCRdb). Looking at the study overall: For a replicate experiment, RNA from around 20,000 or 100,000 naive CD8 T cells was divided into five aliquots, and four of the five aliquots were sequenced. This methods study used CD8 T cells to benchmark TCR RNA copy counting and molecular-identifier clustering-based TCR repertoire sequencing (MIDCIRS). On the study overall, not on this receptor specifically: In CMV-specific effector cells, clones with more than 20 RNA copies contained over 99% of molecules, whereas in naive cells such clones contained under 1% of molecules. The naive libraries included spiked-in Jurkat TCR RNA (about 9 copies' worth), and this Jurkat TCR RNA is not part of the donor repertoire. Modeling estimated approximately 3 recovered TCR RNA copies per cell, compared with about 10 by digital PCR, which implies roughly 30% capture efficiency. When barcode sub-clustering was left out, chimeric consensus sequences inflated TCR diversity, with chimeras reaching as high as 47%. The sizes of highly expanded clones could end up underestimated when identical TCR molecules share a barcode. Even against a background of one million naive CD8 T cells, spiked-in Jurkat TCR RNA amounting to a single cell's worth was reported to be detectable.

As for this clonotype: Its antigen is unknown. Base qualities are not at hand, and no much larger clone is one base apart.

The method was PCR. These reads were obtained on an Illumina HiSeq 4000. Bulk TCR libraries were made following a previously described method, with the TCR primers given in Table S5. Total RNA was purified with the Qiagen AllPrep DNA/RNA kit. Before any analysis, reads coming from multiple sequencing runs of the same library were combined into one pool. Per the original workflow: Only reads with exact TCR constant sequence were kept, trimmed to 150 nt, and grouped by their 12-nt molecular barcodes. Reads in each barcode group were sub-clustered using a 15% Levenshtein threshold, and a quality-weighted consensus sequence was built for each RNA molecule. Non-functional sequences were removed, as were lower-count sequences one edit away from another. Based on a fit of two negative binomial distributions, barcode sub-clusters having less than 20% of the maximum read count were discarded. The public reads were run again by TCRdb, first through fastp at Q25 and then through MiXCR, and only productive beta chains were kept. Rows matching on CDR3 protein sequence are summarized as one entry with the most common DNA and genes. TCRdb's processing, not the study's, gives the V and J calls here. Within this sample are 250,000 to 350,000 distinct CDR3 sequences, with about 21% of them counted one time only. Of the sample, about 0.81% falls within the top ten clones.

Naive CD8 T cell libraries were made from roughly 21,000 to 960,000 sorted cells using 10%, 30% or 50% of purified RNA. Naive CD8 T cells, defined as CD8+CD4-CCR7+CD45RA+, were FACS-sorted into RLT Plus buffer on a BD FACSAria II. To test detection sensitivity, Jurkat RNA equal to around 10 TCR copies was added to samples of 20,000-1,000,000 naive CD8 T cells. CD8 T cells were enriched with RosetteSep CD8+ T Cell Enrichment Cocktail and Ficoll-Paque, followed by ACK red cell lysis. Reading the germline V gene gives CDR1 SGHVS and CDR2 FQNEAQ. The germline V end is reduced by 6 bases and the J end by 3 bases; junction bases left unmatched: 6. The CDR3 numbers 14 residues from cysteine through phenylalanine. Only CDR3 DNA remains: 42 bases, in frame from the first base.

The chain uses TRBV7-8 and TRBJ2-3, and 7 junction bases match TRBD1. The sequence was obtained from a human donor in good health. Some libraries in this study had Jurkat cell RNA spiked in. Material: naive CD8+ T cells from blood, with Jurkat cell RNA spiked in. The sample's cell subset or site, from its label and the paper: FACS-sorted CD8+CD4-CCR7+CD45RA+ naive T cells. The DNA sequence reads TGTGCCAGCAGAGAGGGGGCGCGTACAGATACGCAGTATTTT. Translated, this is CASREGARTDTQYF.